This TCR beta chain was profiled in a study of blood T cell repertoires in COVID-19. In the study overall: In each case, the material was cDNA or gDNA derived from T cells, B-cell-depleted T cells, or PBMCs.

The protocol was immunoSEQ multiplex PCR, while the TCRdb copy is restricted to in-frame clones and leaves out a portion. Among 130,000 to 150,000 clones listed, roughly 88% were seen once. Trimming shortened V by 0 bases and J by 4 bases, and 16 bases separated the two germline ends. Germline CDR1 MGHRA, CDR2 YSYEKL. This CDR3 has 17 residues. This clone showed up just a few times. V is TRBV4-1 and J is TRBJ1-5; D gene uncertain. The sequenced material came from peripheral blood. The TCR sequence derives from a man aged 65-85 years with acute or convalescent COVID-19. As DNA, the CDR3 is TGCGCCAGCAGCCAAGATTTGGGCAGCCTACGAAATCAGCCCCAGCATTTT. The encoded protein is CASSQDLGSLRNQPQHF.